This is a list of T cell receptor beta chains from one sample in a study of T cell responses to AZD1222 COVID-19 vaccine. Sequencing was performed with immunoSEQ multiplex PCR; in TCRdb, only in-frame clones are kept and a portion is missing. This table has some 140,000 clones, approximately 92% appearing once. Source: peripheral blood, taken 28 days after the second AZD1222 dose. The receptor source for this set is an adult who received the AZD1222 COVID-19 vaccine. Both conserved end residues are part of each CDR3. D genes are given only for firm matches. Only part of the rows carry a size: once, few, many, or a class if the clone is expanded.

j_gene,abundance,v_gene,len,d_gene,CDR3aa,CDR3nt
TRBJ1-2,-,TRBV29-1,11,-,CSVTEKYGYTF,TGCAGCGTTACAGAAAAATATGGCTACACCTTC
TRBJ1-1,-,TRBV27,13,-,CASSFSGGAEAFF,TGTGCCAGCAGTTTCTCGGGTGGTGCTGAAGCTTTCTTT
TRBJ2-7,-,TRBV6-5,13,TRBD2,CASLAGGFYEQYF,TGTGCCAGCCTAGCGGGGGGATTCTACGAGCAGTACTTC
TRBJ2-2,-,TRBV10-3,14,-,CATSPGVVTGELFF,TGTGCCACCTCCCCGGGGGTAGTCACCGGGGAGCTGTTTTTT
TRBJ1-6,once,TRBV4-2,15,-,CASSHGTDYNSPLHF,TGTGCCAGCAGCCATGGGACGGATTATAATTCACCCCTCCACTTT
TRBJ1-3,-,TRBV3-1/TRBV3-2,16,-,CASSHGHAGIGNTIYF,TGTGCCAGCAGCCATGGTCATGCAGGGATCGGAAACACCATATATTTT
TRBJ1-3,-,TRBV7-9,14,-,CASSETYKGNTIYF,TGTGCCAGCAGTGAAACATATAAGGGAAACACCATATATTTT
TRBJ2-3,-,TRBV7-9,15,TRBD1,CASSSWTGQTDTQYF,TGTGCCAGCAGCTCTTGGACAGGGCAGACAGATACGCAGTATTTT
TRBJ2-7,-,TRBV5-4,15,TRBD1,CASSKGQGSSYEQYF,TGTGCCAGCAGCAAGGGACAGGGGAGCTCCTACGAGCAGTACTTC
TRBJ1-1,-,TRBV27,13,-,CASSLSRRTEAFF,TGTGCCAGCAGTTTATCGAGAAGGACTGAAGCTTTCTTT
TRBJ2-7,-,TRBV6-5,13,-,CASRRDSSYEQYF,TGTGCCAGCAGGCGGGACAGCTCCTACGAGCAGTACTTC
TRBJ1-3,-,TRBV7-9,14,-,CASSLGVPGNTIYF,TGTGCCAGCAGCCTAGGGGTACCTGGAAACACCATATATTTT
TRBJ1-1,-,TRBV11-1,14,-,CASSPGRTNTEAFF,TGTGCCAGCAGCCCCGGACGGACGAACACTGAAGCTTTCTTT
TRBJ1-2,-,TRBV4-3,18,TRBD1,CASSQDKGADRGLHGYTF,TGCGCCAGCAGCCAAGATAAAGGGGCGGACAGGGGGCTTCATGGCTACACCTTC
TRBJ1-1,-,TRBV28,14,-,CATQGRGPNTEAFF,TGTGCCACCCAGGGCAGGGGACCGAACACTGAAGCTTTCTTT
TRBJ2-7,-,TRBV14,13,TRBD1,CASSPDRGYEQYF,TGTGCCAGCAGCCCGGACAGGGGATACGAGCAGTACTTC
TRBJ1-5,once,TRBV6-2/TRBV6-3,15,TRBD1,CASSETGVMGQPQHF,TGTGCCAGCAGCGAGACAGGGGTGATGGGTCAGCCCCAGCATTTT
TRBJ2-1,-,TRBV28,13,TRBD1,CASQLTGASEQFF,TGTGCCAGCCAGCTGACAGGGGCAAGTGAGCAGTTCTTC
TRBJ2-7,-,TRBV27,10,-,CASTPPEQYF,TGTGCCAGCACCCCCCCCGAGCAGTACTTC
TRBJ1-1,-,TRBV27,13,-,CASSLSRETEAFF,TGTGCCAGCAGTTTATCACGTGAAACAGAAGCTTTCTTT
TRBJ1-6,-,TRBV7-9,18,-,CASSPVLTGPPGNSPLHF,TGTGCCAGCAGCCCCGTATTGACAGGTCCCCCGGGGAATTCACCCCTCCACTTT
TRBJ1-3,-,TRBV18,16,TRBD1,CASSPSGQGARNTIYF,TGTGCCAGCTCACCCTCCGGACAGGGGGCCAGAAACACCATATATTTT
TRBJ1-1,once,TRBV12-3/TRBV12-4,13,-,CASSPGRRTEAFF,TGTGCCAGCAGTCCAGGACGTCGAACTGAAGCTTTCTTT
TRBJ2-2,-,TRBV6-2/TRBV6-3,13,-,CASSPHRRGELFF,TGTGCCAGCAGTCCACACAGACGCGGGGAGCTGTTTTTT
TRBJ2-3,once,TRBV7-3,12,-,CASSLHADTQYF,TGTGCCAGCAGCTTACATGCCGATACGCAGTATTTT
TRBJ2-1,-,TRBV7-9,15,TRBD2,CASSSSGGAYNEQFF,TGTGCCAGCAGTTCGAGCGGGGGGGCGTACAATGAGCAGTTCTTC
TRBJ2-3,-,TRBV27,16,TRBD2,CASSLVPSGYRDTQYF,TGTGCCAGCAGTTTAGTCCCTAGCGGTTACAGGGATACGCAGTATTTT
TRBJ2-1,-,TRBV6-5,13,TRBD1,CASSSDRGGEQFF,TGTGCCAGCAGCTCCGACAGGGGAGGTGAGCAGTTCTTC
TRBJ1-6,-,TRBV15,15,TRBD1,CATRGGYHGNSPLHF,TGTGCCACCAGAGGGGGCTACCACGGGAATTCACCCCTCCACTTT
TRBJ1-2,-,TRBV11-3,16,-,CASSWTRGFRTYGYTF,TGTGCCAGCAGCTGGACTCGGGGGTTTCGGACCTATGGCTACACCTTC